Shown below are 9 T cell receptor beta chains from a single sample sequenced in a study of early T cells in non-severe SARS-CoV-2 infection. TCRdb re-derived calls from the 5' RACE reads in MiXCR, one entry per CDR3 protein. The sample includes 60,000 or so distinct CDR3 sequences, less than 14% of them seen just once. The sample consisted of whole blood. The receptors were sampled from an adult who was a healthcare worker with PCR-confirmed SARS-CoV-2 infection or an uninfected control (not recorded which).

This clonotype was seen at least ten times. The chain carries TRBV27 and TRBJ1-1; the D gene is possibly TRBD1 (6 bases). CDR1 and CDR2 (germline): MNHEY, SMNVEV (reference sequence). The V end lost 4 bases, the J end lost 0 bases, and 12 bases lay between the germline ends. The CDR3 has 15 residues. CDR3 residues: CASSSWTVMNTEAFF. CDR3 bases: TGTGCCAGCAGTTCCTGGACAGTAATGAACACTGAAGCTTTCTTT.

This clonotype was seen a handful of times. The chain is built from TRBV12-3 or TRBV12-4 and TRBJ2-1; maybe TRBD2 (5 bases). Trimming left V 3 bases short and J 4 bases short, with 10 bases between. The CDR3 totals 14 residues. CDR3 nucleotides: TGTGCCAGCAGTTTGGGAGTAGGGTACAATGAGCAGTTCTTC. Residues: CASSLGVGYNEQFF.

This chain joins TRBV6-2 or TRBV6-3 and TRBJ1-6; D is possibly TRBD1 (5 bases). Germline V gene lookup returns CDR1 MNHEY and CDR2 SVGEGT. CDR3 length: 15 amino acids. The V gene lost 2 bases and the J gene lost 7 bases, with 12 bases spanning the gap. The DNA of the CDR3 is TGTGCCAGCAGTTACACGGGGACTCTCAATTCACCCCTCCACTTT. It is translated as CASSYTGTLNSPLHF.

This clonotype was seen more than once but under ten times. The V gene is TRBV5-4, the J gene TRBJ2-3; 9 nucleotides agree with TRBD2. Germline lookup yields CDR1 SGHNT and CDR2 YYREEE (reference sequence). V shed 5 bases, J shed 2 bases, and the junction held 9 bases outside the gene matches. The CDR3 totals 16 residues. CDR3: CASRVSGGKHTDTQYF. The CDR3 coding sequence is TGTGCCAGCAGGGTTAGCGGGGGAAAACACACAGATACGCAGTATTTT.

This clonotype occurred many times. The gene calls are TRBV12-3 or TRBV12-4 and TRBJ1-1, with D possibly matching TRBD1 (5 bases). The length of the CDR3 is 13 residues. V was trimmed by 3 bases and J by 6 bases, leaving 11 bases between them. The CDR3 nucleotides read TGTGCCAGCAGTTTGGGGCAGGACTCTGAAGCTTTCTTT. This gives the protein CASSLGQDSEAFF.

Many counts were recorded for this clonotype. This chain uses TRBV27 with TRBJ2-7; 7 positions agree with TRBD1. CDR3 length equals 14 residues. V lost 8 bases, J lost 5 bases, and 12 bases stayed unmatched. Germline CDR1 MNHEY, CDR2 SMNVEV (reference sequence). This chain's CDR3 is CASSSRRGGNEQYF. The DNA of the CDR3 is TGTGCCAGCTCATCAAGGCGAGGGGGCAACGAGCAGTACTTC.

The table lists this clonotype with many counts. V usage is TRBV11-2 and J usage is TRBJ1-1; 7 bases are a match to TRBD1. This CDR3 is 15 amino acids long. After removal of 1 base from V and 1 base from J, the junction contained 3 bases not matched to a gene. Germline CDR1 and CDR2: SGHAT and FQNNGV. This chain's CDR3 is CASSLVGTANTEAFF. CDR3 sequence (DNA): TGTGCCAGCAGCTTAGTTGGGACAGCGAACACTGAAGCTTTCTTT.

CDR3 sequence: CSVGGIGYGYTF. In DNA form, the CDR3 reads TGCAGCGTTGGGGGCATAGGCTATGGCTACACCTTC. The chain joins TRBV29-1 to TRBJ1-2, with D possibly matching TRBD1 (5 bases). Germline V gene data show CDR1 as SQVTM and CDR2 as ANQGSEA. The V end was cut by 4 bases, the J end by 4 bases, with 10 bases between. This CDR3 spans 12 amino acids.

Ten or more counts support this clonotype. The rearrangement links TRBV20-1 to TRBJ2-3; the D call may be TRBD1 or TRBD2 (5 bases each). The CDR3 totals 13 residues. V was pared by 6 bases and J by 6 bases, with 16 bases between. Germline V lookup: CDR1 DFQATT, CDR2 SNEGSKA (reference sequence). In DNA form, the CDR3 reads TGCAGTGCCATCCGGGACCCCGCGGATACGCAGTATTTT. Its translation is CSAIRDPADTQYF.